This T cell receptor (beta chain) is from a study of control samples from healthy donors and cancer patients. The CDR3 spans 14 residues. V gave up 6 bases and J gave up 1 base, with 12 bases separating them. Germline CDR1 and CDR2: MNHEY and SVGAGI. Only one count was recorded for this clone. Measured with immunoSEQ multiplex PCR; TCRdb has only the in-frame clones, and not every one. This table has 150,000 to 200,000 clones, more than 85% appearing once. The rearrangement links TRBV6-5 to TRBJ1-1; tentatively, D is TRBD1 (5 bases). This TCR derives from a woman aged 40 to 49 in good health. The sample taken for sequencing was blood. CDR3 in amino acids: CASRGQGRNTEAFF. DNA of the CDR3: TGTGCCAGCAGGGGCCAGGGTCGGAACACTGAAGCTTTCTTT.